These 16 T cell receptor beta chains were sequenced from one sample in a study of identical twins. One entry per CDR3 protein, called by TCRdb with MiXCR from the 5' RACE reads. The profile shows a few hundred thousand distinct CDR3 sequences, over 9% of them singletons. The sample was also linked to a second study, of yellow fever vaccine responses in identical twins.

The sample comprised CD8+ T cells sorted from blood. Receptors originate from a woman aged 18-29 years in good health.

This clonotype was counted only a few times. The J gene is TRBJ2-7, the V gene TRBV18, with D tentatively TRBD2 (6 bases). The V end lost 1 base, the J end lost 2 bases, and 15 bases lay between the germline ends. In germline, CDR1 is KGHSH, CDR2 LQKENI. The CDR3 consists of 16 residues. In DNA, the CDR3 is TGTGCCAGCTCACCACGATTCGGGAGCGATACCTACGAGCAGTACTTC. It codes for CASSPRFGSDTYEQYF.

The V and J genes are TRBV3-1 and TRBJ2-7, with 8 positions matching TRBD2. The J segment lost 0 bases and the V segment lost 5 bases, leaving 3 bases of the junction unmatched. The germline CDR1 and CDR2 sequences are LGHDT and YNNKEL (reference sequence). The CDR3 spans 14 residues. This CDR3 reads CASSYGGDSYEQYF. CDR3 DNA sequence: TGTGCCAGCAGCTACGGGGGGGACTCCTACGAGCAGTACTTC.

This clonotype was picked up a small number of times. V gene TRBV6-2 or TRBV6-3 combines with J gene TRBJ2-2, with D unclear. Germline-derived CDR1 and CDR2 are MNHEY and SVGEGT. The CDR3 spans 13 residues. V gave up 7 bases and J gave up 0 bases, with 6 bases separating them. The CDR3 bases are TGTGCCAGCATAAGCCCGAACACCGGGGAGCTGTTTTTT. Translating gives CASISPNTGELFF.

There are a few counts of this clonotype. The V and J genes are TRBV7-2 and TRBJ2-1; TRBD2 matches at 8 bases. The CDR3 spans 17 residues. CDR1 and CDR2 from the germline V gene are SGHTA and FQGNSA. The trim removed 1 base at V and 6 bases at J, leaving 11 bases unmatched. The CDR3 DNA follows: TGTGCCAGCAGCTTAGGGAATCTAGCGGGCGGCTTCAATGAGCAGTTCTTC. Protein product: CASSLGNLAGGFNEQFF.

There are a few counts of this clonotype. This chain connects TRBV28 to TRBJ2-3; 12 bases are shared with TRBD2. The V and J ends lost 5 bases and 5 bases, in that order; junction bases with no gene match: 2. Germline CDR1 and CDR2: MDHEN and SYDVKM. The CDR3 spans 14 residues. CDR3 bases: TGTGCCAGCAGTGGACTAGCGGGGTTAGATACGCAGTATTTT. This codes for CASSGLAGLDTQYF.

This chain uses TRBV5-5 with TRBJ2-5, with a tentative D call TRBD2 (5 bases). Germline V lookup: CDR1 SGHKS, CDR2 YYEKEE (reference sequence). The CDR3 is 14 residues long. Trimming removed 4 bases from V and 4 bases from J, with 14 bases in between. DNA for the CDR3: TGTGCCAGCAGCCCGGGCCTGGGAGTAGAGACCCAGTACTTC. Translation gives CASSPGLGVETQYF.

This clonotype appeared many times. The chain carries TRBV4-1 and TRBJ2-1; D uncertain. V lost 0 bases, J lost 10 bases, and 13 bases lay in between. The CDR3 is 14 amino acids. Germline V gene lookup returns CDR1 MGHRA and CDR2 YSYEKL. This CDR3 is CASSQDPLTGEQFF. The CDR3, as DNA: TGCGCCAGCAGCCAAGATCCCCTCACTGGGGAGCAGTTCTTC.

This clonotype occurred a few times. The chain joins TRBV27 to TRBJ2-5; TRBD2 matches 9 bases. Germline CDR1 is MNHEY and CDR2 is SMNVEV (reference sequence). The CDR3 runs to 14 residues. After removal of 2 bases from V and 5 bases from J, the junction contained 3 bases not matched to a gene. CDR3 sequence reads: CASSLSTSGETQYF. CDR3 DNA: TGTGCCAGCAGTTTAAGTACTAGCGGGGAGACCCAGTACTTC.

This clonotype was observed a few times. The rearrangement joins TRBV29-1 to TRBJ2-2; possible D gene TRBD1, 6 bases. V was trimmed by 0 bases and J by 7 bases, leaving 15 bases between them. CDR3 length equals 15 residues. Per germline, CDR1 SQVTM and CDR2 ANQGSEA. The CDR3 sequence: CSVEDNPGASGELFF. The CDR3 nucleotides read TGCAGCGTTGAAGATAATCCAGGGGCGAGCGGGGAGCTGTTTTTT.

This chain uses TRBV7-9 with TRBJ2-5; TRBD1 might be the D (5 bases). The CDR3 length is 16 residues. From germline, CDR1 is SEHNR and CDR2 FQNEAQ (reference sequence). Trimming took off 5 bases at V and 0 bases at J, with 16 bases between the two ends. This CDR3 is CASSPRQGSYQETQYF. The CDR3 region has the DNA TGTGCCAGCAGCCCTAGGCAGGGCTCATACCAAGAGACCCAGTACTTC.

This clonotype was detected many times. The V gene is TRBV7-9, the J gene TRBJ2-1; D may correspond to TRBD1 or TRBD2 (6 bases each). Trimming cost V 1 base and J 7 bases, with 11 bases left between them. CDR1 and CDR2 from the germline V gene are SEHNR and FQNEAQ (reference sequence). CDR3 size: 14 residues. The CDR3 DNA reads as TGTGCCAGCAGCTTAGTAGGGGGGCCGAATGAGCAGTTCTTC. This sequence encodes CASSLVGGPNEQFF.

This clonotype turned up a few times. The chain carries TRBV4-1 and TRBJ1-1; TRBD1 aligns across 7 bases. CDR3 length: 15 amino acids. Losses at the gene ends were 1 base for V and 4 bases for J; bases not matched to a gene: 6. The germline V gene encodes CDR1 MGHRA and CDR2 YSYEKL. This chain's CDR3 is CASSQVAGGGTEAFF. The CDR3 coding sequence is TGCGCCAGCAGCCAAGTCGCAGGGGGAGGCACTGAAGCTTTCTTT.

The table lists this clonotype with many counts. The CDR3 DNA follows: TGTGCCAGCAGTGACCCCGGGACAGATAACAATGAGCAGTTCTTC. Translated: CASSDPGTDNNEQFF. V and J are TRBV7-9 and TRBJ2-1, with TRBD1 identical over 7 bases. In germline, CDR1 is SEHNR, CDR2 FQNEAQ (reference sequence). V lost 6 bases, J lost 5 bases, and 10 bases stayed unmatched. The CDR3 length is 15 residues. The full variable domain, with the rest looked up from reference TRBV7-9 and TRBJ2-1, is DTGVSQNPRHKITKRGQNVTFRCDPISEHNRLYWYRQTLGQGPEFLTYFQNEAQLEKSRLLSDRFSAERPKGSFSTLEIQRTEQGDSAMYLCASSDPGTDNNEQFFGPGTRLTVL.

The rearrangement uses TRBV11-2 and TRBJ2-5; 7 positions agree with TRBD1. V gave up 3 bases and J gave up 1 base; unmatched junction bases: 5. Germline CDR1 is SGHAT and CDR2 is FQNNGV. The CDR3 contains 15 residues. The CDR3 coding sequence is TGTGCCAGCAGCTTGGTGGACAGGCCCCAAGAGACCCAGTACTTC. It is translated as CASSLVDRPQETQYF.

This clonotype was seen at least ten times. The chain carries TRBV5-1 and TRBJ1-5; 7 positions match TRBD1. CDR3 length equals 15 residues. V trimming: 0 bases; J trimming: 4 bases; junction bases outside the gene matches: 4. Germline V gene sequence: CDR1 SGHRS, CDR2 YFSETQ. The CDR3 coding sequence is TGCGCCAGCAGCTTGGAGGGGGCCTGGAATCAGCCCCAGCATTTT. Its protein is CASSLEGAWNQPQHF.

This clonotype was found many times. V gene TRBV28 combines with J gene TRBJ2-3; 11 bases map to TRBD2. The CDR3 spans 15 residues. Germline values: CDR1 MDHEN, CDR2 SYDVKM. Trimming took 6 bases from V and 3 from J; bases not matched to a gene: 5. In DNA, the CDR3 is TGTGCCAGCAGCAAACTAGCGGGGGAAACAGATACGCAGTATTTT. Translation gives CASSKLAGETDTQYF.